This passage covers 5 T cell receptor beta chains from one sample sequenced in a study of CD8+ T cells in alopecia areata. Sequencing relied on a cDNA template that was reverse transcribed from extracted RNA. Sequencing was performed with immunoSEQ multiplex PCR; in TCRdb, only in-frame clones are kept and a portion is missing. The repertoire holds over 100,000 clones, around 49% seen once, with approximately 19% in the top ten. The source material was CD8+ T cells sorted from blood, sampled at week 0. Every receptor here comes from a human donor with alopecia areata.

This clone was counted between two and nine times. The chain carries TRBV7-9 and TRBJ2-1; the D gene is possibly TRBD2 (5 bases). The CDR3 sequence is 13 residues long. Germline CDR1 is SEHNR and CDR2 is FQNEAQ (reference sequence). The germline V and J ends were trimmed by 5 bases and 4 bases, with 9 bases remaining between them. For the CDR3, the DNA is TGTGCCAGCAGCCGCCGGGGATACAATGAGCAGTTCTTC. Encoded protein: CASSRRGYNEQFF.

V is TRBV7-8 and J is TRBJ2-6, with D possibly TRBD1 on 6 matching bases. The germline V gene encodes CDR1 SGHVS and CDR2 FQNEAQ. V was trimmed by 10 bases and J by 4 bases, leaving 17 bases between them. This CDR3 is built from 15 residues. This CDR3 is CAITSGARGANVLTF. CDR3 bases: TGTGCCATTACATCAGGGGCGAGGGGGGCCAACGTCCTGACTTTC. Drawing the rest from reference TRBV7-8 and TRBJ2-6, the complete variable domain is GAGVSQSPRYKVAKRGQDVALRCDPISGHVSLFWYQQALGQGPEFLTYFQNEAQLDKSGLPSDRFFAERPEGSVSTLKIQRTQQEDSAVYLCAITSGARGANVLTFGAGSRLTVL.

The CDR3 DNA reads TGCGCCAGCAGCTCCGATCGGTCTGCTAACTATGGCTACACCTTC. Translation: CASSSDRSANYGYTF. The chain has TRBV5-1 and TRBJ1-2; no clear D gene. The CDR3 extends over 15 amino acids. From germline, CDR1 is SGHRS and CDR2 YFSETQ. V lost 3 bases and J 0 bases, leaving 12 bases between the germline ends.

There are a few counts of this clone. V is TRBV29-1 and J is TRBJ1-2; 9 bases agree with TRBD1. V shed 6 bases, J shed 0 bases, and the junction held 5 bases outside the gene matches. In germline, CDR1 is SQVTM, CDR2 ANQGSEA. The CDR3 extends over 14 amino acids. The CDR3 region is CSVPRQGANYGYTF. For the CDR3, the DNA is TGCAGCGTCCCCAGACAGGGGGCTAACTATGGCTACACCTTC.

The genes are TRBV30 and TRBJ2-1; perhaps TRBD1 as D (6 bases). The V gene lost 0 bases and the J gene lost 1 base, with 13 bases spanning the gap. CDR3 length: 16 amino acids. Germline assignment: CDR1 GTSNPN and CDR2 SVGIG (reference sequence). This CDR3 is CAWSVGTRLSYNEQFF. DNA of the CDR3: TGTGCCTGGAGTGTTGGGACACGTCTATCCTACAATGAGCAGTTCTTC.